This T cell receptor (beta chain) originates from a study of beta chain features in type 1 diabetes. Whole-study context: Comparable age, gender and cell yields were observed in patients relative to healthy donors.

The sample holds a few counts of this clone. What it recognizes is unknown. The CDR3 length is 17 residues. V lost 4 bases, J lost 5 bases, and 16 bases stayed unmatched. Germline V gene lookup returns CDR1 MDHEN and CDR2 SYDVKM. Expressed TCRB transcripts got sequenced, as all isolated RNA was reverse transcribed. Using immunoSEQ multiplex PCR, the repertoire was profiled, and TCRdb retains in-frame clones only, with some absent. Of hundreds of thousands of clones in the sample, over 12% are singletons; the top ten hold roughly 0.04%. Whole-study findings and limits: There was a moderate but significant shortening of TCRB CDR3s in all four CD4+ subsets of Type 1 diabetes patients. These data did not resolve whether HLA type affects TCRB rearrangement. At VDJ recombination sites, type 1 diabetes patients had fewer insertions and more deleted nucleotides.

Sequenced sample: naive CD4+ T cells from blood. J is TRBJ2-7 and V is TRBV28; 8 bases map to TRBD1. This TCR was sampled from a man younger than 35 with type 1 diabetes. CDR3 sequence reads: CASSWDRSDLWADEQYF. The DNA for the CDR3 is TGTGCCAGCAGTTGGGACAGGTCGGATTTATGGGCGGACGAGCAGTACTTC.